The clone carrying this TCR beta chain was observed a handful of times. There are 14 residues in the CDR3. Germline loops: CDR1 MNHEY, CDR2 SVGAGI. Losses at the gene ends were 6 bases for V and 3 bases for J; bases not matched to a gene: 2. The data were taken from a study of T cell responses to AZD1222 COVID-19 vaccine. Profiled with immunoSEQ multiplex PCR; TCRdb holds only in-frame clones, not every one. Seen here are some 170,000 clones, around nine tenths observed once, and the top ten hold about 2.5%. The chain recombines TRBV6-5 with TRBJ1-2, with TRBD1 matching 12 bases. The source was peripheral blood, collected on day 0 of AZD1222 vaccination. This sequence was found in an adult in good health. The CDR3 region is CASRGTGGYYGYTF. The CDR3 region has the DNA TGTGCCAGCAGGGGGACAGGGGGCTACTATGGCTACACCTTC.